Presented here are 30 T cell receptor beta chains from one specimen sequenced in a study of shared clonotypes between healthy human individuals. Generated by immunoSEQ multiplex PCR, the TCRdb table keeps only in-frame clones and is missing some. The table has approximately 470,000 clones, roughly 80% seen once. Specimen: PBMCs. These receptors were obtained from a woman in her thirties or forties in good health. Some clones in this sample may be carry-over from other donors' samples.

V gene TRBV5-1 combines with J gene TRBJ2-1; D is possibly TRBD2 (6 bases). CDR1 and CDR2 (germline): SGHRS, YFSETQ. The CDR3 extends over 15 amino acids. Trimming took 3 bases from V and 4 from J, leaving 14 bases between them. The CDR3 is CASSWTGLPYNEQFF. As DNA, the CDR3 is TGCGCCAGCAGCTGGACGGGACTCCCTTACAATGAGCAGTTCTTC.

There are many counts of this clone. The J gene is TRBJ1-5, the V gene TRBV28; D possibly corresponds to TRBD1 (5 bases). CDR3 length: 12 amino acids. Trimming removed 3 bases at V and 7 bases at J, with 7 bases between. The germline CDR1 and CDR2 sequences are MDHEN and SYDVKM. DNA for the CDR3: TGTGCCAGCAGTTTCGGGGGGCAGCCCCAGCATTTT. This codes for CASSFGGQPQHF.

This CDR3 reads CASSPVVGGGGTDTQYF. The CDR3 region has the DNA TGTGCCAGCAGCCCCGTGGTGGGCGGAGGGGGCACAGATACGCAGTATTTT. This sequence joins TRBV7-3 and TRBJ2-3; TRBD2 might be the D (6 bases). Germline values: CDR1 SGHTA, CDR2 FQGTGA. The CDR3 is 17 amino acids. Deletions cut 5 bases from V and 1 base from J, with 19 bases between.

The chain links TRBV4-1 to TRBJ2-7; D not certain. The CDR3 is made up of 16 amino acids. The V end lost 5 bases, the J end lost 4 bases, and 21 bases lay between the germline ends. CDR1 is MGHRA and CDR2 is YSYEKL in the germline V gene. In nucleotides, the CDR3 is TGCGCCAGCAGCTACCGATCGGCAGGCTCCTTGTACGAGCAGTACTTC. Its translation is CASSYRSAGSLYEQYF.

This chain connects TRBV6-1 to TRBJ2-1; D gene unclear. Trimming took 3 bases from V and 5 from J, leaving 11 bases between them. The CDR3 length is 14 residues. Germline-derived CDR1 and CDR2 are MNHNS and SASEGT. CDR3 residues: CASSESRVNNEQFF. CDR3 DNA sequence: TGTGCCAGCAGTGAGAGCCGGGTGAACAATGAGCAGTTCTTC.

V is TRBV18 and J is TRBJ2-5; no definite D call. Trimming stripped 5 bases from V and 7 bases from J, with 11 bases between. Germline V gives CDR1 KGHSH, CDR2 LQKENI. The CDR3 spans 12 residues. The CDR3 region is CASSTLSGTQYF. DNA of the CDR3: TGTGCCAGCTCAACCTTGTCAGGGACCCAGTACTTC.

CDR3: CSVEDLLPGSGFF. The DNA of the CDR3 is TGCAGCGTTGAAGACCTCCTACCGGGATCTGGGTTCTTC. V is TRBV29-1 and J is TRBJ2-1; D may be TRBD2 (5 bases). The CDR3 consists of 13 residues. Germline CDR1 reads SQVTM; CDR2 reads ANQGSEA. Trimming left V 0 bases short and J 15 bases short, with 18 bases between.

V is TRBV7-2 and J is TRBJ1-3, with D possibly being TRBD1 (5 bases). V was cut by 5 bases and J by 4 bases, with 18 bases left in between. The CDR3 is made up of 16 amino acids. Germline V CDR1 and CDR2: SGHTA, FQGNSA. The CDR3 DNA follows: TGTGCCAGCAGCCGTTCCAGCGGGGACTTCGGAAACACCATATATTTT. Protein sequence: CASSRSSGDFGNTIYF.

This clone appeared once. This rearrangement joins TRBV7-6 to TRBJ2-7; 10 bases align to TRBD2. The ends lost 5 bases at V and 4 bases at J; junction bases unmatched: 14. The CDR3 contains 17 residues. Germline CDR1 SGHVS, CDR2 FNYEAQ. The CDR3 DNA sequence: TGTGCCAGCAGCAACGGGAGAAGCGGGAGGGCCAATTACGAGCAGTACTTC. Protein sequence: CASSNGRSGRANYEQYF.

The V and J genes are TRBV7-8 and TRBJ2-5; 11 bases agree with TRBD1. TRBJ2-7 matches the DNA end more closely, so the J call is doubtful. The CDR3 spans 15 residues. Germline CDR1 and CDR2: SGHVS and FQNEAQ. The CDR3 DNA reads TGTGCCAGCAAAGCCGGGACAGGGGGGGCCTACGAGCAGTACTTC. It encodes CASKAGTGGAYEQYF.

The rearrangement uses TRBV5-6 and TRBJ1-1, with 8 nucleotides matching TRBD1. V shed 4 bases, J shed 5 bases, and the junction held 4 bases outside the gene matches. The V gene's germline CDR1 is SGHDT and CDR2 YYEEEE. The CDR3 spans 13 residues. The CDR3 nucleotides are TGTGCCAGCAGCGGGGACAGGCGGACTGAAGCTTTCTTT. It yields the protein CASSGDRRTEAFF.

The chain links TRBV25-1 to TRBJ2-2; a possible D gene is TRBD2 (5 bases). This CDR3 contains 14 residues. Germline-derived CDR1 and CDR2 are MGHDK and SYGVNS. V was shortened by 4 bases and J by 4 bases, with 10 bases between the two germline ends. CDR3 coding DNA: TGTGCCAGCAGTGGAGGGTTGGGCACCGGGGAGCTGTTTTTT. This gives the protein CASSGGLGTGELFF.

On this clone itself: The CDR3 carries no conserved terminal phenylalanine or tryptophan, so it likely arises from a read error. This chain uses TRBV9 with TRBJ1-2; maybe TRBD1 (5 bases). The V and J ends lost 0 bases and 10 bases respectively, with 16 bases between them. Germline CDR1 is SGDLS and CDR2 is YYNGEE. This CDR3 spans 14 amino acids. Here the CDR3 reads CASSVEPTAFNYTL. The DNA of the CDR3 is TGTGCCAGCAGCGTAGAGCCGACAGCTTTTAACTACACCCTC.

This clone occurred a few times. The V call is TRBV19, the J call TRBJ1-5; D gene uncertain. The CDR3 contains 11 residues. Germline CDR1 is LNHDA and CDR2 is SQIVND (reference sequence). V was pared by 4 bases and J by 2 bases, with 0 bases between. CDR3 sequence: CASSSNQPQHF. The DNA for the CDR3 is TGTGCCAGTAGTAGCAATCAGCCCCAGCATTTT.

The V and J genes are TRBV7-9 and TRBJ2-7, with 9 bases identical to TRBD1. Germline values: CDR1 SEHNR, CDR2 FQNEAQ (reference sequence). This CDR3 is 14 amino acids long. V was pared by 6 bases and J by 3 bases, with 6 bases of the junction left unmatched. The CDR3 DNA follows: TGTGCCAGCAGTTCCGGGACAGGGTACTACGAGCAGTACTTC. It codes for CASSSGTGYYEQYF.

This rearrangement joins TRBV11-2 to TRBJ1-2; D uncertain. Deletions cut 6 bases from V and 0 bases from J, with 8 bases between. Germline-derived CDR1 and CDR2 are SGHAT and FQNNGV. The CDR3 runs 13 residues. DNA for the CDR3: TGTGCCAGCAGAATCAAACCTAACTATGGCTACACCTTC. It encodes CASRIKPNYGYTF.

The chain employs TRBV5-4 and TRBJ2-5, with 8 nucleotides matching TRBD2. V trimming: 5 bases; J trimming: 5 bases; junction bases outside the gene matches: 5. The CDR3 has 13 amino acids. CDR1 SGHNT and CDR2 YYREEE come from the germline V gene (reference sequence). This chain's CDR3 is CASSLAGMETQYF. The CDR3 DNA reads TGTGCCAGCAGTTTAGCGGGAATGGAGACCCAGTACTTC.

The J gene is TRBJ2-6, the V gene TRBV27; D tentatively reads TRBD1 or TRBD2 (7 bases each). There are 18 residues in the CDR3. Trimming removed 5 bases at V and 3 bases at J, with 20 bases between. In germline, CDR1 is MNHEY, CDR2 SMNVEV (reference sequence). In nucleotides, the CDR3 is TGTGCCAGCAGTCCCCGGGGGGACAGCTATTTTGGGGCCAACGTCCTGACTTTC. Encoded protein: CASSPRGDSYFGANVLTF.

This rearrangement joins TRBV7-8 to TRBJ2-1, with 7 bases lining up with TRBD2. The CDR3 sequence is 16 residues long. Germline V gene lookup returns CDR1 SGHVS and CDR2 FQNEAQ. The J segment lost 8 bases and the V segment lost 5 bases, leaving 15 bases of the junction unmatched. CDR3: CASSPTAGIRRDEQFF. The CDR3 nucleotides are TGTGCCAGCAGCCCCACAGCGGGAATCCGTCGCGATGAGCAGTTCTTC.

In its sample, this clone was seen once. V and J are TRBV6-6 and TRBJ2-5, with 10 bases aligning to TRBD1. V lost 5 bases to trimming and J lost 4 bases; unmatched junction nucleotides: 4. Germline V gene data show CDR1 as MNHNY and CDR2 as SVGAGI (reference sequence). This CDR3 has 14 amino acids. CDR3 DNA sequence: TGTGCCAGCAGTACAGGACAGGGGGGAGAGACCCAGTACTTC. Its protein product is CASSTGQGGETQYF.

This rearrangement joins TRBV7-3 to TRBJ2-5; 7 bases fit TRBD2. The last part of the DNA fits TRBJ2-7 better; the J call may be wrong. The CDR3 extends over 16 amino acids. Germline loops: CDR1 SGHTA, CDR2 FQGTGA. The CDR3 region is CASSLSRAREVHEQYF. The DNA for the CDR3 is TGTGCCAGCAGCTTATCACGTGCCCGGGAGGTCCACGAGCAGTACTTC.

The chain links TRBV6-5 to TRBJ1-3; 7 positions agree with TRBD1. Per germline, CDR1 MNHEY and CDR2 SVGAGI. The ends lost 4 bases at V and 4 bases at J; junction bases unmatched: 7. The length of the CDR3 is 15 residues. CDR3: CASSSDRQGGNTIYF. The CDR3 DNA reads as TGTGCCAGCAGTTCGGATCGACAGGGAGGAAACACCATATATTTT.

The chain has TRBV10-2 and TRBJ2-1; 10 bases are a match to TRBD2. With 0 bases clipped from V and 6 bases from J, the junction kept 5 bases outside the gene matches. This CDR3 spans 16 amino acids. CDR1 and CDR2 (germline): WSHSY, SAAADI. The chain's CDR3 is CASSESILAGPNEQFF. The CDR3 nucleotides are TGCGCCAGCAGTGAGTCGATACTAGCGGGACCCAATGAGCAGTTCTTC.

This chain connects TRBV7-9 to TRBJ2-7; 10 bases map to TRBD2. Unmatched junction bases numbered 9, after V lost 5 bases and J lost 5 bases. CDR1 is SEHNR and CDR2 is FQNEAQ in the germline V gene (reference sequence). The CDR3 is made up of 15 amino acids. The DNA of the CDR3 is TGTGCCAGCAGCCTTCCAGCGGGAGGGGTAAACGAGCAGTACTTC. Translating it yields CASSLPAGGVNEQYF.

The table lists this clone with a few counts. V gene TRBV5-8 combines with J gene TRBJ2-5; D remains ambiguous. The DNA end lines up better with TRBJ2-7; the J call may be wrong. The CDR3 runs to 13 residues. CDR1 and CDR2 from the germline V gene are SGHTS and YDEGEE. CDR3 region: CASSFGRTYEQYF. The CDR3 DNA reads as TGTGCCAGCAGCTTCGGGCGGACCTACGAGCAGTACTTC.

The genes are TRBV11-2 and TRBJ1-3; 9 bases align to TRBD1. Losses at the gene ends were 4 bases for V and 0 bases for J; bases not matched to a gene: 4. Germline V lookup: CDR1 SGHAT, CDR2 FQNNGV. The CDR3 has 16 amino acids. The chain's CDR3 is CASSSGTGSSGNTIYF. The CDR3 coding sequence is TGTGCCAGCAGCTCCGGGACAGGGTCCTCTGGAAACACCATATATTTT. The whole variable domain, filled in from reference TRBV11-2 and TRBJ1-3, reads EAGVAQSPRYKIIEKRQSVAFWCNPISGHATLYWYQQILGQGPKLLIQFQNNGVVDDSQLPKDRFSAERLKGVDSTLKIQPAKLEDSAVYLCASSSGTGSSGNTIYFGEGSWLTVV.

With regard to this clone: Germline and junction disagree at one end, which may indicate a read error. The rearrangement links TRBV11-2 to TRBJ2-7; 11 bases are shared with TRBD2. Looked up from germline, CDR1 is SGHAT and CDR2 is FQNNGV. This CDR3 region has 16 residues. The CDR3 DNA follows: TGTGTCAGCAGCTTAGGGGGGACTAGCGGCTTCTACGAGCAGTACTTC. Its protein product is CVSSLGGTSGFYEQYF.

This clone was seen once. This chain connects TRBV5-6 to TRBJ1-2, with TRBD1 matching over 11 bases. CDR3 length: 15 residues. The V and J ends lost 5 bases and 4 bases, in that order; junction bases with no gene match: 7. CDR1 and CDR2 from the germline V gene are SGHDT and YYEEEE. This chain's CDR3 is CASSWDRGEGYGYTF. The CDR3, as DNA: TGTGCCAGCAGTTGGGACAGGGGGGAAGGCTATGGCTACACCTTC.

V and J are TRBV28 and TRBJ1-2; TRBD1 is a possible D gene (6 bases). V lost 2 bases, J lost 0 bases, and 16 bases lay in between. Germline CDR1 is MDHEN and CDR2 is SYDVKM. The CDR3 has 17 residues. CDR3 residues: CASSLVVLQGTNYGYTF. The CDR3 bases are TGTGCCAGCAGTTTAGTTGTTCTCCAGGGGACTAACTATGGCTACACCTTC.

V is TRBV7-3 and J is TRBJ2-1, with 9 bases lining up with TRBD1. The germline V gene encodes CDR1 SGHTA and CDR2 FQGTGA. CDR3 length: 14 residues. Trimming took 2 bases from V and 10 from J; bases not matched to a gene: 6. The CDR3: CASSLLDRGGEQFF. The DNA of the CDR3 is TGTGCCAGCAGCTTATTGGACAGGGGTGGGGAGCAGTTCTTC.